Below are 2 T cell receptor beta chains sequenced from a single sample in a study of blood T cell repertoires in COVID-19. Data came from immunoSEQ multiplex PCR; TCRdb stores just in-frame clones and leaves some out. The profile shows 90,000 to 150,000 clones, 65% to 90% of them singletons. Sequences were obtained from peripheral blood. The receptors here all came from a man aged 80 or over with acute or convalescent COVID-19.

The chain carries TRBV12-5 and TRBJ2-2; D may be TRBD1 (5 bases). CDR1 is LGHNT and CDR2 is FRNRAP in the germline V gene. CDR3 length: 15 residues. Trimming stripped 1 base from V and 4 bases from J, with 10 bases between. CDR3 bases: TGTGCTAGTGGTTTGGGACAGTCTATCACCGGGGAGCTGTTTTTT. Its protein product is CASGLGQSITGELFF. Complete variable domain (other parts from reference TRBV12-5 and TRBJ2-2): DARVTQTPRHKVTEMGQEVTMRCQPILGHNTVFWYRQTMMQGLELLAYFRNRAPLDDSGMPKDRFSAEMPDATLATLKIQPSEPRDSAVYFCASGLGQSITGELFFGEGSRLTVL.

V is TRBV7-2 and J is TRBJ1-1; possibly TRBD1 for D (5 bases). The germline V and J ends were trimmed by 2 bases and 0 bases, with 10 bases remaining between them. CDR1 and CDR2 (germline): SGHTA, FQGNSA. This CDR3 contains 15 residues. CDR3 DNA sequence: TGTGCCAGCAGCTTAACGGCAGGGATGAACACTGAAGCTTTCTTT. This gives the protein CASSLTAGMNTEAFF.